One sample yielded the 8 T cell receptor beta chains listed below, sequenced in a study of blood T cell repertoires in COVID-19. The protocol was immunoSEQ multiplex PCR, while the TCRdb copy is restricted to in-frame clones and leaves out a portion. This table holds fewer than 300,000 clones, 82% found once. Sample: peripheral blood. These receptors all come from a woman between 18 and 30 years old with acute or convalescent COVID-19.

This clone has ten or more counts. The V gene is TRBV6-4, the J gene TRBJ2-1, with TRBD1 matching over 11 bases. This CDR3 region has 14 residues. Germline V gene sequence: CDR1 MRHNA, CDR2 SNTAGT. V shed 6 bases, J shed 3 bases, and the junction held 1 base outside the gene matches. The CDR3, as DNA: TGTGCCAGCAGCGGGACAGGGGGCTACAATGAGCAGTTCTTC. Its translation: CASSGTGGYNEQFF.

This clone was detected a few times. This chain joins TRBV7-9 and TRBJ2-5; 9 positions match TRBD2. V shed 3 bases, J shed 2 bases, and the junction held 10 bases outside the gene matches. This CDR3 has 17 amino acids. CDR1 is SEHNR, CDR2 FQNEAQ, per germline (reference sequence). The CDR3 nucleotides are TGTGCCAGCAGCTTTGGCACTAGCGGGCCACCGCAAGAGACCCAGTACTTC. Its protein product is CASSFGTSGPPQETQYF.

This clone was observed a handful of times. V usage is TRBV7-2 and J usage is TRBJ2-1; 12 nucleotides agree with TRBD2. In germline, CDR1 is SGHTA, CDR2 FQGNSA. J lost 8 bases, V lost 3 bases, and 5 bases had no gene match. The CDR3 sequence is 15 residues long. CDR3 coding DNA: TGTGCCAGCAGCTTTCCCACTAGCGGGAGGCATGAGCAGTTCTTC. Its translation is CASSFPTSGRHEQFF.

The chain links TRBV30 to TRBJ1-2, with D maybe TRBD1 (6 bases). Germline assignment: CDR1 GTSNPN and CDR2 SVGIG (reference sequence). V was shortened by 0 bases and J by 5 bases, with 16 bases between the two germline ends. The CDR3 extends over 15 amino acids. The CDR3 DNA sequence: TGTGCCTGGAGTGTACTTCATGGGACAAGTTATGGCTACACCTTC. Translation gives CAWSVLHGTSYGYTF.

This rearrangement joins TRBV14 to TRBJ1-2; the match to TRBD1 covers 9 bases. With 4 bases clipped from V and 8 bases from J, the junction kept 5 bases outside the gene matches. Germline V gene lookup returns CDR1 SGHDN and CDR2 FVKESK. This CDR3 comprises 13 residues. CDR3 sequence reads: CASSPRQGDGYTF. The CDR3 nucleotides read TGTGCCAGCAGCCCCCGACAGGGGGACGGCTACACCTTC.

The rearrangement joins TRBV2 to TRBJ2-1; 7 bases align to TRBD2. This CDR3 has 14 amino acids. Losses at the gene ends were 3 bases for V and 8 bases for J; bases not matched to a gene: 7. From germline, CDR1 is SNHLY and CDR2 FYNNEI. The CDR3 spells CASSDSSGQDEQFF. CDR3 DNA: TGTGCCAGCAGTGATTCTAGCGGTCAGGATGAGCAGTTCTTC.

The chain uses TRBV28 and TRBJ2-7; 7 nucleotides align to TRBD1. The CDR3 loop spans 12 amino acids. The germline V gene encodes CDR1 MDHEN and CDR2 SYDVKM. The junction had 3 bases not matched to a gene; V was cut back by 7 bases and J by 3 bases. The DNA for the CDR3 is TGTGCCAGCAAGACAGGGCTCTACGAGCAGTACTTC. Protein sequence: CASKTGLYEQYF.

V gene TRBV28 combines with J gene TRBJ2-7, with a tentative D call TRBD2 (5 bases). The CDR3 extends over 15 amino acids. Germline CDR1 MDHEN, CDR2 SYDVKM. The V end was cut by 3 bases, the J end by 0 bases, with 12 bases between. This chain's CDR3 is CASSFRPGSSYEQYF. DNA for the CDR3: TGTGCCAGCAGTTTCCGCCCGGGGAGCTCCTACGAGCAGTACTTC.